These T cell receptor beta chains were read from a single sample in a study of blood T cell repertoires in COVID-19. Profiling relied on immunoSEQ multiplex PCR, and the TCRdb table lists in-frame clones only, not all of them. This table has 60,000 to 80,000 clones, just over 85% appearing once. The specimen sequenced was peripheral blood. These receptors were collected from a woman of 80 years or more with acute or convalescent COVID-19. CDR3s include the opening cysteine and the closing phenylalanine or tryptophan. D genes are given only for firm matches. Only some rows state a clone size, as once, few, many or a class for expanded clones.

CDR3 protein: CASSLDGRAGNEQFF; CDR3 DNA: TGCGCCAGCAGCTTGGACGGGAGGGCCGGCAATGAGCAGTTCTTC; clone size: .; V gene: TRBV5-1; J gene: TRBJ2-1; D gene: TRBD2; CDR3 length: 15
CDR3 protein: CASRPWTGGVYSPLHF; CDR3 DNA: TGTGCCAGCAGGCCGTGGACAGGGGGCGTCTATTCACCCCTCCACTTT; clone size: .; V gene: TRBV27; J gene: TRBJ1-6; D gene: TRBD1; CDR3 length: 16
CDR3 protein: CASRYRVSNQPQHF; CDR3 DNA: TGTGCCAGCAGGTACAGGGTTAGCAATCAGCCCCAGCATTTT; clone size: few; V gene: TRBV7-6; J gene: TRBJ1-5; D gene: .; CDR3 length: 14
CDR3 protein: CATSDPGGARDTQYF; CDR3 DNA: TGTGCCACCAGTGACCCCGGGGGGGCCAGAGATACGCAGTATTTT; clone size: .; V gene: TRBV24-1; J gene: TRBJ2-3; D gene: TRBD2; CDR3 length: 15
CDR3 protein: CASTNPQGSRELFF; CDR3 DNA: TGTGCCAGCACTAACCCCCAGGGATCGCGGGAGCTGTTTTTT; clone size: .; V gene: TRBV6-5; J gene: TRBJ2-2; D gene: .; CDR3 length: 14
CDR3 protein: CASSLRLATSTDTQYF; CDR3 DNA: TGTGCCAGCAGCTTACGACTAGCGACTAGCACAGATACGCAGTATTTT; clone size: .; V gene: TRBV7-2; J gene: TRBJ2-3; D gene: TRBD2; CDR3 length: 16
CDR3 protein: CATGTSGSRSTDTQYF; CDR3 DNA: TGTGCCACCGGGACTAGCGGGAGTCGGAGCACAGATACGCAGTATTTT; clone size: .; V gene: TRBV19; J gene: TRBJ2-3; D gene: TRBD2; CDR3 length: 16
CDR3 protein: CASSPSGGNQPQHF; CDR3 DNA: TGTGCCAGCAGCCCATCAGGGGGTAATCAGCCCCAGCATTTT; clone size: .; V gene: TRBV6-5; J gene: TRBJ1-5; D gene: TRBD1; CDR3 length: 14
CDR3 protein: CASSLRAGGFYEQYF; CDR3 DNA: TGTGCCAGCAGTTTAAGAGCGGGAGGATTCTACGAGCAGTACTTC; clone size: .; V gene: TRBV28; J gene: TRBJ2-7; D gene: TRBD2; CDR3 length: 15
CDR3 protein: CASSPRGLAVEQYF; CDR3 DNA: TGTGCCAGCTCACCACGGGGGCTAGCAGTCGAGCAGTACTTC; clone size: .; V gene: TRBV18; J gene: TRBJ2-7; D gene: .; CDR3 length: 14
CDR3 protein: CASSVAQGAFGELFF; CDR3 DNA: TGTGCCAGCAGCGTAGCGCAGGGGGCCTTTGGGGAGCTGTTTTTT; clone size: .; V gene: TRBV9; J gene: TRBJ2-2; D gene: TRBD1; CDR3 length: 15
CDR3 protein: CASSLDRGQNTGELFF; CDR3 DNA: TGTGCCAGCAGCTTAGATCGGGGACAAAACACCGGGGAGCTGTTTTTT; clone size: .; V gene: TRBV11-3; J gene: TRBJ2-2; D gene: .; CDR3 length: 16
CDR3 protein: CASSSGQTLNTEAFF; CDR3 DNA: TGTGCCAGCAGCTCGGGACAGACCTTGAACACTGAAGCTTTCTTT; clone size: .; V gene: TRBV7-9; J gene: TRBJ1-1; D gene: TRBD1; CDR3 length: 15
CDR3 protein: CASSLGDSRSYGYTF; CDR3 DNA: TGCGCCAGCAGCCTGGGGGACAGTCGCTCCTATGGCTACACCTTC; clone size: .; V gene: TRBV5-1; J gene: TRBJ1-2; D gene: TRBD1; CDR3 length: 15
CDR3 protein: CASSLGQGTLNEQFF; CDR3 DNA: TGTGCCAGCAGCTTGGGACAGGGAACGCTTAATGAGCAGTTCTTC; clone size: .; V gene: TRBV7-3; J gene: TRBJ2-1; D gene: TRBD1; CDR3 length: 15